Following are 26 T cell receptor beta chains from one sample sequenced in a study of T cells in Graves' hyperthyroidism and ophthalmopathy. RNA transcripts gave rise to amplified TCR beta CDR3 regions. In the first-round RT-PCR of the TCR CDR3, the HTBI primer set was used. TCRdb reprocessed the multiplex PCR reads via MiXCR and lists one record per CDR3 protein. This repertoire shows around 380,000 distinct CDR3 sequences, roughly 12% found once; its top ten account for 20% to 25%. Input material: blood. Receptors were obtained from a man aged 25-45 years with Graves' hyperthyroidism that later progressed to Graves' ophthalmopathy.

This clonotype has ten or more counts. CDR3 loop: CASSIQGAKGYTF. CDR3 sequence (DNA): TGTGCCAGCAGTATACAGGGGGCGAAGGGCTACACCTTC. This chain uses TRBV28 with TRBJ1-2, with 9 bases aligning to TRBD1. After removal of 5 bases from V and 8 bases from J, the junction contained 6 bases not matched to a gene. The CDR3 has 13 residues. Germline values: CDR1 MDHEN, CDR2 SYDVKM.

The V gene is TRBV9, the J gene TRBJ1-2; possibly TRBD1 for D (5 bases). Germline V CDR1 and CDR2: SGDLS, YYNGEE. V lost 0 bases to trimming and J lost 2 bases, with 20 bases between them. The CDR3 has 18 residues. The DNA for the CDR3 is TGTGCCAGCAGCGTAGCTCGTCGCCTGGGCAGGGACAACTATGGCTACACCTTC. This encodes CASSVARRLGRDNYGYTF.

The sample holds many counts of this clonotype. This chain uses TRBV11-1 with TRBJ2-1; D not certain. The CDR3 contains 12 residues. Trimming pared 3 bases from V and 8 bases from J, leaving 8 bases between. The germline V gene encodes CDR1 SGHAT and CDR2 FQDESV (reference sequence). In DNA form, the CDR3 reads TGTGCCAGCAGCTTCGGGTTAGATGAGCAGTTCTTC. Amino acids: CASSFGLDEQFF. The full variable domain, rest sourced from reference TRBV11-1 and TRBJ2-1, is EAEVAQSPRYKITEKSQAVAFWCDPISGHATLYWYRQILGQGPELLVQFQDESVVDDSQLPKDRFSAERLKGVDSTLKIQPAELGDSAMYLCASSFGLDEQFFGPGTRLTVL.

In this sample, this clonotype turned up many times. J is TRBJ2-7 and V is TRBV18, with 8 positions matching TRBD1. V lost 4 bases and J lost 9; bases outside the gene matches: 11. The CDR3 spans 14 residues. Germline-derived CDR1 and CDR2 are KGHSH and LQKENI. The CDR3 region has the DNA TGTGCCAGCTCACAAGCCGACAGGGGATTCCGGCAGTACTTC. It encodes CASSQADRGFRQYF.

This clonotype was counted a few times. This chain links TRBV6-1 with TRBJ1-3, with 8 bases matching TRBD1. CDR1 is MNHNS and CDR2 is SASEGT in the germline V gene. The CDR3 contains 17 residues. V shed 4 bases, J shed 0 bases, and the junction held 8 bases outside the gene matches. The CDR3 spells CASSVWGDRSSGNTIYF. For the CDR3, the DNA is TGTGCCAGCAGTGTTTGGGGGGACAGGAGCTCTGGAAACACCATATATTTT.

This clonotype was recorded many times. The chain combines TRBV28 with TRBJ2-4; 11 positions agree with TRBD2. V lost 6 bases and J lost 0; bases outside the gene matches: 7. The CDR3 totals 17 residues. Per the germline V gene, CDR1 is MDHEN and CDR2 is SYDVKM. The DNA of the CDR3 is TGTGCCAGCAGGGGGACTAGCGGTCCCTTAGCCAAAAACATTCAGTACTTC. It specifies CASRGTSGPLAKNIQYF.

In its sample, this clonotype was seen a few times. The chain combines TRBV18 with TRBJ2-1; D unresolved. This CDR3 is 14 amino acids long. Trimming removed 0 bases from V and 7 bases from J, with 10 bases in between. Germline CDR1 and CDR2: KGHSH and LQKENI. This CDR3 is CASSPPEGCNEQFF. The CDR3 bases are TGTGCCAGCTCACCACCGGAAGGTTGTAATGAGCAGTTCTTC.

This clonotype was picked up many times. The rearrangement links TRBV11-2 to TRBJ2-2; unclear D gene. Between the trimmed V and J ends, which lost 1 base and 5 bases, there was a span of 8 bases. The CDR3 runs to 14 residues. Germline V gives CDR1 SGHAT, CDR2 FQNNGV. The CDR3 region is CASSLVLVTGELFF. Here the CDR3 DNA reads TGTGCCAGCAGCTTAGTCCTGGTAACCGGGGAGCTGTTTTTT.

This clonotype was found a few times. The CDR3 is CASSFTAAYEQYF. The DNA for the CDR3 is TGTGCCAGCAGTTTTACGGCAGCCTACGAGCAGTACTTC. The genes are TRBV27 and TRBJ2-7; D is unclear. Germline CDR1 and CDR2: MNHEY and SMNVEV (reference sequence). Trimming took off 3 bases at V and 2 bases at J, with 8 bases between the two ends. This CDR3 is 13 amino acids long.

Regarding this clonotype: This may stem from a read error, because a much larger clone lies one nucleotide away. The chain has TRBV7-9 and TRBJ1-1, with 8 bases that match TRBD1. Germline V gene sequence: CDR1 SEHNR, CDR2 FQNEAQ (reference sequence). The CDR3 runs 18 residues. CDR3 protein: CDSSPNPGQGGIGTEAFF. The CDR3 DNA reads TGTGACAGCAGCCCCAATCCAGGACAGGGAGGGATCGGGACTGAAGCTTTCTTT.

Ten or more counts support this clonotype. The chain employs TRBV12-3 or TRBV12-4 and TRBJ2-3; 7 nucleotides agree with TRBD2. V lost 6 bases to trimming and J lost 4 bases; unmatched junction nucleotides: 7. This CDR3 has 14 residues. CDR3 region: CASSPGEGPDTQYF. The CDR3 nucleotides read TGTGCCAGCAGCCCCGGGGAGGGCCCAGATACGCAGTATTTT.

The table lists this clonotype with a few counts. V is TRBV9 and J is TRBJ2-7; a weak D match, TRBD2 (10 bases). The CDR3 is 17 residues long. Germline loops: CDR1 SGDLS, CDR2 YYNGEE. V shed 4 bases and J shed 3 bases, with 23 bases lying between them. CDR3: CASSPSGGGQGVYEQYF. In DNA form, the CDR3 reads TGTGCCAGCAGCCCAAGCGGGGGGGGACAGGGAGTCTACGAGCAGTACTTC.

This sequence joins TRBV7-7 and TRBJ2-1; no reliable D call. CDR3 size: 14 residues. CDR1 SSHAT and CDR2 FNYEAQ come from the germline V gene (reference sequence). Deletions cut 1 base from V and 8 bases from J, with 12 bases between. CDR3 sequence: CASSLGLGRDEQFF. The CDR3 nucleotides read TGTGCCAGCAGCTTAGGTCTGGGTCGCGATGAGCAGTTCTTC.

The chain is built from TRBV7-9 and TRBJ1-5; the match to TRBD1 covers 8 bases. CDR1 is SEHNR and CDR2 is FQNEAQ in the germline V gene (reference sequence). V was clipped by 4 bases and J by 3 bases; unmatched bases: 8. CDR3 size: 16 residues. The CDR3 spells CASSSSTGALNQPQHF. In DNA, the CDR3 is TGTGCCAGCAGCTCGTCGACAGGGGCACTCAATCAGCCCCAGCATTTT.

This clonotype was detected a few times. V gene TRBV11-2 combines with J gene TRBJ2-7, with 12 nucleotides matching TRBD1. The CDR3 sequence is 15 residues long. Germline-derived CDR1 and CDR2 are SGHAT and FQNNGV. Germline trimming cut 6 bases from V and 4 bases from J; bases unmatched to any gene: 7. The CDR3 loop is CASRHGTGGEYEQYF. CDR3 coding DNA: TGTGCCAGCAGGCACGGGACAGGGGGCGAGTACGAGCAGTACTTC.

This clonotype was recorded many times. The CDR3 sequence is CASSNITTYEQYF. The CDR3 DNA is TGTGCCAGCAGTAACATTACCACCTACGAGCAGTACTTC. This rearrangement joins TRBV5-4 to TRBJ2-7; no clear D. The V gene lost 5 bases and the J gene lost 2 bases, with 11 bases spanning the gap. The CDR3 length is 13 residues. Germline assignment: CDR1 SGHNT and CDR2 YYREEE (reference sequence). The full variable domain, its missing parts supplied by reference TRBV5-4 and TRBJ2-7, is ETGVTQSPTHLIKTRGQQVTLRCSSQSGHNTVSWYQQALGQGPQFIFQYYREEENGRGNFPPRFSGLQFPNYSSELNVNALELDDSALYLCASSNITTYEQYFGPGTRLTVT.

This clonotype was detected a few times. The J gene is TRBJ2-3, the V gene TRBV24-1; D uncertain. The germline V gene has CDR1 KGHDR and CDR2 SFDVKD. The CDR3 consists of 15 residues. The germline V and J ends were trimmed by 9 bases and 0 bases, with 15 bases remaining between them. The DNA of the CDR3 is TGTGCCACCTCGCTCGGGCTAATGAGCACAGATACGCAGTATTTT. This sequence encodes CATSLGLMSTDTQYF.

This clonotype was seen repeatedly, ten times or more. This chain connects TRBV6-1 to TRBJ1-5, with unresolved D. V was trimmed by 2 bases and J by 2 bases, leaving 10 bases between them. CDR1 is MNHNS and CDR2 is SASEGT in the germline V gene. The CDR3 spans 15 residues. The CDR3 sequence: CASSEMDRGNQPQHF. CDR3 DNA sequence: TGTGCCAGCAGTGAAATGGACCGGGGCAATCAGCCCCAGCATTTT.

This clonotype has just a few counts. This chain connects TRBV5-8 to TRBJ1-1, with 9 nucleotides matching TRBD1. The CDR3 has 18 amino acids. Germline lookup yields CDR1 SGHTS and CDR2 YDEGEE. V trimming: 0 bases; J trimming: 0 bases; junction bases outside the gene matches: 9. The CDR3 DNA sequence: TGTGCCAGCAGCTTGGAGCTAACAGGGGGCAGGGTGAACACTGAAGCTTTCTTT. Amino acids: CASSLELTGGRVNTEAFF.

The genes are TRBV7-3 and TRBJ2-1; D is perhaps TRBD2 (6 bases). V lost 4 bases and J lost 5, with 12 bases in between. The V gene's germline CDR1 is SGHTA and CDR2 FQGTGA. The CDR3 contains 14 residues. This CDR3 reads CASSWEAGDNEQFF. The CDR3 DNA follows: TGTGCCAGCAGCTGGGAGGCGGGTGACAATGAGCAGTTCTTC. Complete variable domain (other parts from reference TRBV7-3 and TRBJ2-1): GAGVSQTPSNKVTEKGKYVELRCDPISGHTALYWYRQSLGQGPEFLIYFQGTGAADDSGLPNDRFFAVRPEGSVSTLKIQRTERGDSAVYLCASSWEAGDNEQFFGPGTRLTVL.

This clonotype appeared many times. The J gene is TRBJ2-7, the V gene TRBV11-2; 8 bases match TRBD1. The V segment lost 0 bases and the J segment 5 bases; nucleotides outside the gene matches: 3. Germline CDR1 and CDR2: SGHAT and FQNNGV. CDR3 length: 14 amino acids. CDR3 loop: CASSLDRGRNEQYF. CDR3 sequence (DNA): TGTGCCAGCAGCTTAGACAGGGGGCGGAACGAGCAGTACTTC.

J is TRBJ2-2 and V is TRBV9; 12 nucleotides line up with TRBD2. This CDR3 contains 17 residues. J was trimmed by 1 base and V by 3 bases; bases with no gene match: 4. Germline V gene sequence: CDR1 SGDLS, CDR2 YYNGEE. This CDR3 is CASSAPLAGGNTGELFF. Written as DNA, the CDR3 is TGTGCCAGCAGCGCACCACTAGCGGGGGGGAACACCGGGGAGCTGTTTTTT.

In DNA, the CDR3 is TGCGCCAGCAGCTTGCATCCAGAGGGGCGGACTGAAGCTTTCTTT. It encodes CASSLHPEGRTEAFF. The chain recombines TRBV5-1 with TRBJ1-1, with a weak D call TRBD1 (5 bases). CDR1 and CDR2 from the germline V gene are SGHRS and YFSETQ. V lost 1 base and J 5 bases, leaving 15 bases between the germline ends. The CDR3 is 15 residues long.

This clonotype has a count of ten or more. The rearrangement links TRBV6-2 or TRBV6-3 to TRBJ1-5; TRBD1 aligns across 9 bases. Trimming at V came to 1 base and at J to 7 bases, leaving 5 bases not matched to a gene. The CDR3 covers 15 residues. Germline loops: CDR1 MNHEY, CDR2 SVGEGT. CDR3 in DNA: TGTGCCAGCAGTTACTTACGGGACAGGGCGCAGCCCCAGCATTTT. It specifies CASSYLRDRAQPQHF.

This clonotype came up a few times. This chain links TRBV20-1 with TRBJ2-6; D ambiguous. CDR3 length: 14 residues. The V and J ends lost 3 bases and 0 bases respectively, with 6 bases between them. Germline CDR1 is DFQATT and CDR2 is SNEGSKA (reference sequence). CDR3 coding DNA: TGCAGTGCTAGCAGGCACTCTGGGGCCAACGTCCTGACTTTC. It encodes CSASRHSGANVLTF.

This rearrangement joins TRBV3-1 to TRBJ2-7; D is ambiguous. CDR1 is LGHDT, CDR2 YNNKEL, per germline (reference sequence). CDR3 length: 12 residues. V lost 0 bases and J lost 8, with 8 bases in between. The CDR3 spells CASSQDPRQQYF. DNA for the CDR3: TGTGCCAGCAGCCAAGATCCAAGGCAGCAGTACTTC.